The 29 T cell receptor beta chains below come from one sample, sequenced in a study of Ad26.COV2.S vaccination and SARS-CoV-2 variants. Sequenced by immunoSEQ multiplex PCR; TCRdb stores in-frame clones only, minus some. Of about 400,000 clones detected, approximately 91% appear once; the ten largest clones hold 1.5% to 2%. The treatment was: approximately 18 received Ad26.COV2.S at low or high dose, single or two shots; 5 received placebo; per-sample allocation not given. Material that was analyzed had been drawn on day 63 after the first vaccine or placebo injection. The input for sequencing was peripheral blood, taken in a trial of Ad26.COV2.S vaccine versus placebo. Receptors originate from a person between 18 and 59 years old who received the Ad26.COV2.S COVID-19 vaccine or a placebo.

This clone was recorded once. The V gene is TRBV28, the J gene TRBJ1-2; D might be TRBD1 (6 bases). Germline CDR1 reads MDHEN; CDR2 reads SYDVKM. The CDR3 has 17 amino acids. V was pared by 7 bases and J by 3 bases, with 24 bases between. The CDR3 is CASNDGRGRSGDYGYTF. In DNA, the CDR3 is TGTGCCAGCAATGACGGGCGGGGGCGCTCAGGGGACTATGGCTACACCTTC.

This sequence joins TRBV23-1 and TRBJ2-7; D may be TRBD1 or TRBD2 (5 bases each). TRBV23-1 is recorded as an ORF, its role being uncertain. This CDR3 has 13 residues. With 3 bases removed from V and 2 bases from J, the gap between germline ends came to 8 bases. The CDR3: CASSQPGPYEQYF. CDR3 nucleotides: TGCGCCAGCAGTCAGCCGGGGCCCTACGAGCAGTACTTC.

The chain recombines TRBV7-8 with TRBJ2-7; D is possibly TRBD1 or TRBD2 (5 bases each). This CDR3 has 17 amino acids. CDR1 and CDR2 from the germline V gene are SGHVS and FQNEAQ. Trimming removed 1 base from V and 1 base from J, with 17 bases in between. CDR3 residues: CASSLVERGPPSYEQYF. The CDR3 nucleotides are TGTGCCAGCAGCTTAGTTGAGAGGGGCCCCCCTTCCTACGAGCAGTACTTC.

CDR3 sequence reads: CASTANFNQPQHF. CDR3 DNA: TGTGCCAGCACCGCAAATTTCAATCAGCCCCAGCATTTT. The chain recombines TRBV12-3 or TRBV12-4 with TRBJ1-5; D gene unclear. Trimming left V 7 bases short and J 3 bases short, with 10 bases between. The CDR3 extends over 13 amino acids.

The rearrangement joins TRBV14 to TRBJ1-2; TRBD1 is a possible D gene (5 bases). CDR1 and CDR2 from the germline V gene are SGHDN and FVKESK. Trimming took 5 bases from V and 2 from J, leaving 9 bases between them. The CDR3 consists of 13 residues. The CDR3: CASSAGRNYGYTF. CDR3 DNA: TGTGCCAGCAGCGCGGGACGGAACTATGGCTACACCTTC. The full variable domain, its missing parts supplied by reference TRBV14 and TRBJ1-2, is EAGVTQFPSHSVIEKGQTVTLRCDPISGHDNLYWYRRVMGKEIKFLLHFVKESKQDESGMPNNRFLAERTGGTYSTLKVQPAELEDSGVYFCASSAGRNYGYTFGSGTRLTVV.

This clone was detected once. The CDR3 nucleotides are TGTGCCAGCAGCTTGGGGACCTCAAACACCATATATTTT. Residues: CASSLGTSNTIYF. The chain couples TRBV5-6 to TRBJ1-3, with D hard to call. CDR3 size: 13 residues. CDR1 is SGHDT, CDR2 YYEEEE, per germline. Deletions cut 0 bases from V and 6 bases from J, with 7 bases between.

In this sample, this clone turned up a few times. Different DNA sequences within this sample yield the same CDR3. This chain joins TRBV30 and TRBJ2-3, with 8 bases lining up with TRBD2. The CDR3 has 15 residues. J gave up 0 bases and V 0 bases, and 2 bases lay outside the gene matches. The germline CDR1 and CDR2 sequences are GTSNPN and SVGIG (reference sequence). The CDR3 spells CAWSVLAASTDTQYF. CDR3 nucleotides: TGTGCCTGGAGTGTACTAGCGGCTAGCACAGATACGCAGTATTTT.

The genes are TRBV10-3 and TRBJ2-6, with a tentative D call TRBD2 (5 bases). The CDR3 contains 15 residues. Trimming cost V 3 bases and J 2 bases, with 8 bases left between them. The germline gives CDR1 ENHRY, CDR2 SYGVKD. DNA of the CDR3: TGTGCCATCAGTGATTTGGGAGCTGGGGCCAACGTCCTGACTTTC. Translation: CAISDLGAGANVLTF.

V is TRBV18 and J is TRBJ2-1, with 13 bases fitting TRBD2. Per germline, CDR1 KGHSH and CDR2 LQKENI. This CDR3 is 16 amino acids long. With V trimmed by 3 bases and J by 10 bases, 9 bases remained unmatched. CDR3 DNA sequence: TGTGCCAGCTCACCTCCCGGACTAGCGGGAGTTCGGGAGCAGTTCTTC. It yields the protein CASSPPGLAGVREQFF.

This sequence joins TRBV6-6 and TRBJ2-1; D is possibly TRBD1 or TRBD2 (5 bases each). Germline CDR1 reads MNHNY; CDR2 reads SVGAGI (reference sequence). This CDR3 is 17 amino acids long. V lost 5 bases to trimming and J lost 1 base, with 18 bases between them. The CDR3 loop is CASSPGTVILSYNEQFF. The CDR3 DNA is TGTGCCAGCAGTCCCGGGACCGTCATTCTATCCTACAATGAGCAGTTCTTC.

V and J are TRBV29-1 and TRBJ2-1; D possibly matches TRBD1 or TRBD2 (5 bases each). Germline CDR1 reads SQVTM; CDR2 reads ANQGSEA. V lost 4 bases and J lost 7, with 11 bases in between. The CDR3 totals 12 residues. The CDR3 sequence: CSVAPGTNEQFF. CDR3 nucleotides: TGCAGCGTTGCACCGGGGACGAATGAGCAGTTCTTC.

The V call is TRBV27, the J call TRBJ1-6, with D unresolved. Germline V gene data show CDR1 as MNHEY and CDR2 as SMNVEV (reference sequence). This CDR3 contains 13 residues. The V end was cut by 9 bases, the J end by 7 bases, with 13 bases between. The CDR3 nucleotides are TGTGCCAGTAGGACCTTGTTCAATTCACCCCTCCACTTT. This encodes CASRTLFNSPLHF.

J is TRBJ1-4 and V is TRBV5-6; no reliable D call. The CDR3 covers 16 residues. CDR1 is SGHDT and CDR2 is YYEEEE in the germline V gene. Trimming cost V 1 base and J 6 bases, with 16 bases left between them. The CDR3 spells CASSLLGLEMDEKLFF. The CDR3 DNA reads as TGTGCCAGCAGCTTGTTAGGCCTCGAGATGGATGAAAAACTGTTTTTT.

The chain is built from TRBV11-2 and TRBJ1-5; D uncertain. The germline V gene encodes CDR1 SGHAT and CDR2 FQNNGV. This CDR3 has 14 residues. Trimming removed 1 base from V and 0 bases from J, with 4 bases in between. CDR3 bases: TGTGCCAGCAGCTTAGGGTATAGCAATCAGCCCCAGCATTTT. Amino acid sequence: CASSLGYSNQPQHF.

CDR3 nucleotide sequence: TGTGCCAGCAGCAACCACCGGTCTAACACCGGGGAGCTGTTTTTT. Its translation: CASSNHRSNTGELFF. The chain joins TRBV6-5 to TRBJ2-2; D is unresolved. The CDR3 is 15 residues long. Germline loops: CDR1 MNHEY, CDR2 SVGAGI. V was shortened by 6 bases and J by 2 bases, with 13 bases between the two germline ends.

The V gene is TRBV2, the J gene TRBJ1-2, with TRBD1 as a possible D gene (5 bases). The CDR3 runs 15 residues. Germline V CDR1 and CDR2: SNHLY, FYNNEI. V lost 6 bases and J 2 bases, leaving 16 bases between the germline ends. As DNA, the CDR3 is TGTGCCAGCAGCCCTGGGGGTAAGGCGAACTATGGCTACACCTTC. Residues: CASSPGGKANYGYTF.

The rearrangement links TRBV5-6 to TRBJ2-3; weak D call: TRBD2 (6 bases). The length of the CDR3 is 15 residues. Looked up from germline, CDR1 is SGHDT and CDR2 is YYEEEE. Trimming stripped 5 bases from V and 0 bases from J, with 13 bases between. Written as DNA, the CDR3 is TGTGCCAGCAGTCGCCGGGGGACTAGCACAGATACGCAGTATTTT. Translating it yields CASSRRGTSTDTQYF.

In its sample, this clone was seen a few times. This rearrangement joins TRBV7-8 to TRBJ1-5; D not certain. The CDR3 is 16 amino acids. The germline CDR1 and CDR2 sequences are SGHVS and FQNEAQ. V lost 0 bases, J lost 1 base, and 10 bases lay in between. The CDR3 sequence: CASSLALVGSNQPQHF. Here the CDR3 DNA reads TGTGCCAGCAGCTTAGCGCTGGTTGGGAGCAATCAGCCCCAGCATTTT.

This sequence joins TRBV9 and TRBJ2-5; no reliable D call. Trimming stripped 3 bases from V and 4 bases from J, with 10 bases between. Germline V CDR1 and CDR2: SGDLS, YYNGEE. This CDR3 has 13 residues. The CDR3 here is CASSDLGLETQYF. The CDR3 DNA reads as TGTGCCAGCAGCGACCTGGGGTTAGAGACCCAGTACTTC. Using reference TRBV9 and TRBJ2-5 for the parts outside the CDR3, the full variable domain is DSGVTQTPKHLITATGQRVTLRCSPRSGDLSVYWYQQSLDQGLQFLIQYYNGEERAKGNILERFSAQQFPDLHSELNLSSLELGDSALYFCASSDLGLETQYFGPGTRLLVL.

This chain links TRBV27 with TRBJ2-7; D is uncertain. The CDR3 totals 14 residues. Germline V CDR1 and CDR2: MNHEY, SMNVEV (reference sequence). V lost 5 bases and J lost 1, with 12 bases in between. CDR3 sequence reads: CASSHPTVSYEQYF. CDR3 nucleotide sequence: TGTGCCAGCAGTCACCCCACAGTTTCCTACGAGCAGTACTTC.

The chain combines TRBV7-9 with TRBJ2-1; D assignment may be TRBD1 or TRBD2 (6 bases each). Trimming cost V 0 bases and J 8 bases, with 8 bases left between them. The CDR3 contains 13 residues. The V gene's germline CDR1 is SEHNR and CDR2 FQNEAQ (reference sequence). In DNA form, the CDR3 reads TGTGCCAGCAGCTTAGCGGGGGGCGATGAGCAGTTCTTC. Amino acids: CASSLAGGDEQFF.

J is TRBJ1-5 and V is TRBV10-1; D remains ambiguous. CDR3 length equals 13 residues. Germline CDR1 WNHNN, CDR2 SYGVQD (reference sequence). V lost 0 bases, J lost 4 bases, and 4 bases lay in between. The CDR3 DNA is TGCGCCAGCAGTGAGTCGATAAATCAGCCCCAGCATTTT. This translates into CASSESINQPQHF.

The rearrangement links TRBV4-1 to TRBJ2-7; D might be TRBD1 (6 bases). Germline V gene lookup returns CDR1 MGHRA and CDR2 YSYEKL. V lost 0 bases, J lost 3 bases, and 18 bases lay in between. The CDR3 spans 17 residues. The CDR3 DNA is TGCGCCAGCAGCCAAGACTCGAGGACAGCCCAGATCTACGAGCAGTACTTC. As protein: CASSQDSRTAQIYEQYF.

This chain connects TRBV6-5 to TRBJ2-7; D may be TRBD1 (6 bases). CDR1 is MNHEY, CDR2 SVGAGI, per germline. The CDR3 contains 13 residues. V lost 6 bases and J lost 4, with 13 bases in between. CDR3 bases: TGTGCCAGCAGATCAACAGGGTTGTACGAGCAGTACTTC. It translates to CASRSTGLYEQYF.

The rearrangement uses TRBV6-1 and TRBJ2-1, with D unresolved. V lost 3 bases and J lost 9, with 9 bases in between. Germline CDR1 MNHNS, CDR2 SASEGT. The length of the CDR3 is 12 residues. The CDR3 DNA follows: TGTGCCAGCAGTGAGCCGTCTGGTGAGCAGTTCTTC. Its translation is CASSEPSGEQFF.

A single count supports this clone. The chain uses TRBV2 and TRBJ2-1; D might be TRBD2 (5 bases). The germline gives CDR1 SNHLY, CDR2 FYNNEI. CDR3 length: 15 residues. Deletions cut 4 bases from V and 0 bases from J, with 10 bases between. The CDR3, as DNA: TGTGCCAGCAGTGTGGACTCGAGCTCCTACAATGAGCAGTTCTTC. It encodes CASSVDSSSYNEQFF.

This chain uses TRBV11-2 with TRBJ2-5; D is uncertain. The CDR3 covers 15 residues. Trimming shortened V by 1 base and J by 4 bases, and 13 bases separated the two germline ends. Germline loops: CDR1 SGHAT, CDR2 FQNNGV. The CDR3 sequence: CASSLGPNSGETQYF. The CDR3 DNA reads as TGTGCCAGCAGCTTAGGGCCTAACTCGGGAGAGACCCAGTACTTC.

V and J are TRBV5-4 and TRBJ2-7; unclear D gene. There are 12 residues in the CDR3. Trimming stripped 2 bases from V and 2 bases from J, with 5 bases between. CDR1 SGHNT and CDR2 YYREEE come from the germline V gene (reference sequence). The CDR3 nucleotides read TGTGCCAGCAGCTTTAATACCTACGAGCAGTACTTC. Its protein product is CASSFNTYEQYF.

This clone has only one observation. This chain joins TRBV10-3 and TRBJ1-3; D gene uncertain. Trimming removed 5 bases from V and 0 bases from J, with 14 bases in between. Germline V gene sequence: CDR1 ENHRY, CDR2 SYGVKD. This CDR3 spans 16 amino acids. The chain's CDR3 is CAISLSPQSSGNTIYF. The CDR3 nucleotides are TGTGCCATCAGTCTAAGCCCACAGAGCTCTGGAAACACCATATATTTT.